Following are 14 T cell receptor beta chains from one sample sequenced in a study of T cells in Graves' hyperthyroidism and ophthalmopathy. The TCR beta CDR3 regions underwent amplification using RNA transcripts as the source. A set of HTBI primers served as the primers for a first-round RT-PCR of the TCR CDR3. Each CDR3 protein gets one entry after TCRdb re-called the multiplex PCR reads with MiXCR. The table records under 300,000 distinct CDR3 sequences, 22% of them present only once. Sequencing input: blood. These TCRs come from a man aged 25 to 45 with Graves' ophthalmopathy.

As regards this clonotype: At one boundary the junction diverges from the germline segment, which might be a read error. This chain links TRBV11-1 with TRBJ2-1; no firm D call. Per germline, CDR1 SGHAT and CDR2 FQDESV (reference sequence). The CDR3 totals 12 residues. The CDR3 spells CASSLGYNEQLF. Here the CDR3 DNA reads TGTGCCAGCAGCTTGGGTTACAATGAGCAGCTCTTC.

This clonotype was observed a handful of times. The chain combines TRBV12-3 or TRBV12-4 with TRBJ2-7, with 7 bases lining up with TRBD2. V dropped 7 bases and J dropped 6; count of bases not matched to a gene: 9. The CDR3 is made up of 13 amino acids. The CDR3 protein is CASMWGGRGEQYF. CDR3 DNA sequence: TGTGCCAGCATGTGGGGGGGAAGGGGCGAGCAGTACTTC.

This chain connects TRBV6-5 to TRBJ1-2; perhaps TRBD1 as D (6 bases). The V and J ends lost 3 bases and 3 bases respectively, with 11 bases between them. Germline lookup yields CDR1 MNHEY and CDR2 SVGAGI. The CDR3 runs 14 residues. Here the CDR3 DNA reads TGTGCCAGCAGTTATCGGGGGCTCGACTATGGCTACACCTTC. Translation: CASSYRGLDYGYTF.

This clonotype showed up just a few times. Here the CDR3 DNA reads TGTGCCAGCAGCTTGCGGGGTTCCTATAATTCACCCCTCCACTTT. Translated: CASSLRGSYNSPLHF. This sequence joins TRBV5-8 and TRBJ1-6; D is ambiguous. Germline V gives CDR1 SGHTS, CDR2 YDEGEE. This CDR3 has 15 amino acids. V lost 1 base and J 1 base, leaving 6 bases between the germline ends. Based on the CDR3 plus reference TRBV5-8 and TRBJ1-6, the full variable domain is EAGVTQSPTHLIKTRGQQATLRCSPISGHTSVYWYQQALGLGLQFLLWYDEGEERNRGNFPPRFSGRQFPNYSSELNVNALELEDSALYLCASSLRGSYNSPLHFGNGTRLTVT.

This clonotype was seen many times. CDR3: CASSLRLAGGGETQYF. The CDR3 DNA follows: TGTGCCAGCAGCCTGAGACTAGCGGGAGGCGGAGAGACCCAGTACTTC. This chain uses TRBV7-2 with TRBJ2-5; 13 positions agree with TRBD2. CDR3 length: 16 residues. Germline V gene data show CDR1 as SGHTA and CDR2 as FQGNSA. Trimming cost V 5 bases and J 4 bases; bases outside gene matches: 7.

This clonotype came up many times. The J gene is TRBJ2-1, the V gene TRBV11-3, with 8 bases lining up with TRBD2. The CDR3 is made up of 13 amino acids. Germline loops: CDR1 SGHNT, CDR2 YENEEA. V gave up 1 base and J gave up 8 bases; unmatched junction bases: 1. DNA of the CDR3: TGTGCCAGCAGCTTAGCGGGAGGGGATGAGCAGTTCTTC. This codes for CASSLAGGDEQFF.

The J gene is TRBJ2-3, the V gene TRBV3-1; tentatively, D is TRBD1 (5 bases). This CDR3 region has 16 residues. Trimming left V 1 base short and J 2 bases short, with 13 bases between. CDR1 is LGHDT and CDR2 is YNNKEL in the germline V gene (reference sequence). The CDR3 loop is CASSQAQTGSTDTQYF. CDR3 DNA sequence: TGTGCCAGCAGCCAAGCCCAAACAGGCTCCACAGATACGCAGTATTTT.

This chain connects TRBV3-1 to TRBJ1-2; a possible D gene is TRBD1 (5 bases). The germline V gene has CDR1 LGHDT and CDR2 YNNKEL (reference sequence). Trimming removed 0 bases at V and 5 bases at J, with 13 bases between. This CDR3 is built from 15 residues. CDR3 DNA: TGTGCCAGCAGCCAAGAGGGTACAGGTCTATATGGCTACACCTTC. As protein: CASSQEGTGLYGYTF.

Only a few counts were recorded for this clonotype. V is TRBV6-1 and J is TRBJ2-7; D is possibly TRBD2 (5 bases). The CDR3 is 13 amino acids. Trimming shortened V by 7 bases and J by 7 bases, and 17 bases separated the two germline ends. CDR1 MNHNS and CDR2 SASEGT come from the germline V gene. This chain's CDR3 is CASMDSPLGEQYF. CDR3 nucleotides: TGTGCCAGCATGGACTCCCCCTTGGGGGAGCAGTACTTC.

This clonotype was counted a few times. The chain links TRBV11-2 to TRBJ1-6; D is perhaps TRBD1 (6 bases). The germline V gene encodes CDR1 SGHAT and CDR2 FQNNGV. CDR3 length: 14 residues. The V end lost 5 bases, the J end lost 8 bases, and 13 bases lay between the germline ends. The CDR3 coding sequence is TGTGCCAGCAGCGCATCGGGGGGGCATTCACCCCTCCACTTT. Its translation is CASSASGGHSPLHF.

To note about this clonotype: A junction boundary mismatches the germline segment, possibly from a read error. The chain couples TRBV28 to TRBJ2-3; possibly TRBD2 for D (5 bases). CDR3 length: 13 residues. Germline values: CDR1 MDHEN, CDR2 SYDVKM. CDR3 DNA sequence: TGTGCCAGCAGTTCCTCTAGCACCGATACGCAGTATTTT. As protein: CASSSSSTDTQYF.

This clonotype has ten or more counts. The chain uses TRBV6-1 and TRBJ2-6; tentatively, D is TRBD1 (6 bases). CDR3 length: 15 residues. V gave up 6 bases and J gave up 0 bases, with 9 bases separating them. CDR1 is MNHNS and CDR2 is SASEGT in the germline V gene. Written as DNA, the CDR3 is TGTGCCAGCAGATTAGGGGGCTCTGGGGCCAACGTCCTGACTTTC. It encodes CASRLGGSGANVLTF.

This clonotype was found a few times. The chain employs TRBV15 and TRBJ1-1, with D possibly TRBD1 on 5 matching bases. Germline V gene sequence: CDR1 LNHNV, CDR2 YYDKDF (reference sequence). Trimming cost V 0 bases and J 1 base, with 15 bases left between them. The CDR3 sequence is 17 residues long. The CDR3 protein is CATSRDIGTGPNTEAFF. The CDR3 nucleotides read TGTGCCACCAGCAGAGATATCGGGACGGGGCCGAACACTGAAGCTTTCTTT. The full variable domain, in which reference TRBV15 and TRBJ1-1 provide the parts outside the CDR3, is DAMVIQNPRYQVTQFGKPVTLSCSQTLNHNVMYWYQQKSSQAPKLLFHYYDKDFNNEADTPDNFQSRRPNTSFCFLDIRSPGLGDTAMYLCATSRDIGTGPNTEAFFGQGTRLTVV.

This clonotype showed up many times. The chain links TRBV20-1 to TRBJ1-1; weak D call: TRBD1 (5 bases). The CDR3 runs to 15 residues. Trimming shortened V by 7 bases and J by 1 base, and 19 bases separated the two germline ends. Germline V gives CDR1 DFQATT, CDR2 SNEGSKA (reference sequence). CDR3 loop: CSVRDAGHENTEAFF. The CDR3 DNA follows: TGCAGTGTGAGGGACGCCGGTCACGAGAACACTGAAGCTTTCTTT.